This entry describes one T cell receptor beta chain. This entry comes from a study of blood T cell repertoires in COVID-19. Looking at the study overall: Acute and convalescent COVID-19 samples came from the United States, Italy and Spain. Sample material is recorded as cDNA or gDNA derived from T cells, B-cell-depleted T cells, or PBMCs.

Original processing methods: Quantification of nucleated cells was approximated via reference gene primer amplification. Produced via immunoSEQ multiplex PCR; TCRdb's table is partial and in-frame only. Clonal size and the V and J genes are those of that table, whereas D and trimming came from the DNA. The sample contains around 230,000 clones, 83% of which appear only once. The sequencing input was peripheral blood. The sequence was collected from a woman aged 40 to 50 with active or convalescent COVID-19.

In nucleotides, the CDR3 is TGTGCCAGCAGCGGCGTGGGGAGGAACTATGGCTACACCTTC. Protein: CASSGVGRNYGYTF. J is TRBJ1-2 and V is TRBV5-5; D gene unclear. Trimming took off 4 bases at V and 2 bases at J, with 12 bases between the two ends. The CDR3 extends over 14 amino acids. Germline V CDR1 and CDR2: SGHKS, YYEKEE (reference sequence).